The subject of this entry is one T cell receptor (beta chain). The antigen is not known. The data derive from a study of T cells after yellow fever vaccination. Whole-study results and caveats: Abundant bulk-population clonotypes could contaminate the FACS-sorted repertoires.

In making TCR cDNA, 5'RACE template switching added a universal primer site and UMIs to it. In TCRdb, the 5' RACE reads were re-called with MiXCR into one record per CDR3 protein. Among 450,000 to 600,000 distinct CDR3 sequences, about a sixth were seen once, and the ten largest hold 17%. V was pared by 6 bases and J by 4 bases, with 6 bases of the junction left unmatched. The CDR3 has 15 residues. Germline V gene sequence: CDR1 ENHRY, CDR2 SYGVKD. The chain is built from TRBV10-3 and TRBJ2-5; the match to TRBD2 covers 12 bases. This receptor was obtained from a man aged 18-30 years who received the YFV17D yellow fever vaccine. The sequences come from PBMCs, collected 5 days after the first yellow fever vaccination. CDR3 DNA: TGTGCCATCAGGCCGACTAGCGGGGGCGCAGAGACCCAGTACTTC. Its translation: CAIRPTSGGAETQYF.